This TCR beta chain came from a study of PD-1 blockade in classical Hodgkin lymphoma. Sequenced by immunoSEQ multiplex PCR; TCRdb stores in-frame clones only, minus some. This sample carries 64,000 or so clones, around 90% of them seen once, and the ten largest clones take roughly 8%. The study's findings and limits: Complete responders showed a baseline diversity that resembled the diversity of newly diagnosed patients. Unlike CD8+ TCR diversity, which did not rise significantly by C4D1, CD4+ TCR diversity did.

Time point of the sample: cycle 4 day 1 (C4D1), after more than five weeks of nivolumab. Relapse after autologous stem cell transplantation occurred in every patient, and brentuximab vedotin exposure varied. In the case of this clone: No antigen is known for it.

The CDR3 runs 16 residues. Germline CDR1 reads MDHEN; CDR2 reads SYDVKM. V trimming: 7 bases; J trimming: 6 bases; junction bases outside the gene matches: 8. V gene TRBV28 combines with J gene TRBJ2-2; TRBD2 agrees at 13 bases. Sequenced material: peripheral blood mononuclear cells (PBMCs), taken before the fourth cycle of nivolumab. This TCR derives from a human donor with classical Hodgkin lymphoma. CDR3 in DNA: TGTGCCAGCACGAGAGGACTAGCGGGAGCGTCCGGGGAGCTGTTTTTT. Translated, it gives CASTRGLAGASGELFF.